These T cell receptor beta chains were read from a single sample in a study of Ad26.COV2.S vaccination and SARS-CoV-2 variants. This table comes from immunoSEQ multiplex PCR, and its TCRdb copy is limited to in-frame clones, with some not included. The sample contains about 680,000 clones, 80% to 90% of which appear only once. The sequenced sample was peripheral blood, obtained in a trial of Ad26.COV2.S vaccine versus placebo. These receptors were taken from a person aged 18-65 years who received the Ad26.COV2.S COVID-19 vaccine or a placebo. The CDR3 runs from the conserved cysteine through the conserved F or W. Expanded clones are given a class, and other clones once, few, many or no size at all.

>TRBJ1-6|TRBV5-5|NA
CASSPGQGAVYSPLHF
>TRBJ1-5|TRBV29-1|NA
CSVGHQGLGQPQHF
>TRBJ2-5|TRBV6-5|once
CASSYETSGQETQYF
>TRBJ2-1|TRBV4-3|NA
CASSQDLGYNEQFF
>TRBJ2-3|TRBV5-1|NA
CASSLGQNTDTQYF
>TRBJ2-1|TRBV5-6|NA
CASSLTGGMNNEQFF
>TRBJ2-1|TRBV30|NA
CAWTSGRKHNEQFF
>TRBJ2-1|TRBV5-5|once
CASSPHNEQFF
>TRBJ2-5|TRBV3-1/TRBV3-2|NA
CASSQERETQYF
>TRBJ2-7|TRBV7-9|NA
CASSFGTDYEQYF
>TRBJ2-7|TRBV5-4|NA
CASSLGPASYEQYF
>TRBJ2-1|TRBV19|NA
CASSITGAAVAASSYNEQFF
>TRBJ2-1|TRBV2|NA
CASSGGPYNEQFF
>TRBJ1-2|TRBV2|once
CASSERQAGGYTF
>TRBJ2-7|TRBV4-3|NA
CASSREMAPGRGEQYF